The sequence of this T cell receptor beta chain was determined in a study of cytomegalovirus exposure and HLA in healthy donors. This CDR3 has 15 amino acids. Germline V lookup: CDR1 SGHNT, CDR2 YYREEE (reference sequence). V lost 5 bases to trimming and J lost 5 bases; unmatched junction nucleotides: 10. PCR used 60 Vbeta primers and 13 Jbeta primers. Assay used: immunoSEQ multiplex PCR; TCRdb lists only in-frame clones, some missing. The sample has over 85,000 clones; more than 75% are singletons. The clonotype comes from a man aged 40-49 years in good health and CMV-seronegative. The sequenced sample consisted of PBMCs. This chain joins TRBV5-4 and TRBJ2-1; TRBD2 aligns across 7 bases. The CDR3 nucleotides read TGTGCCAGCAGGCCCTCGGTAGCGGGCCACAATGAGCAGTTCTTC. Protein product: CASRPSVAGHNEQFF.